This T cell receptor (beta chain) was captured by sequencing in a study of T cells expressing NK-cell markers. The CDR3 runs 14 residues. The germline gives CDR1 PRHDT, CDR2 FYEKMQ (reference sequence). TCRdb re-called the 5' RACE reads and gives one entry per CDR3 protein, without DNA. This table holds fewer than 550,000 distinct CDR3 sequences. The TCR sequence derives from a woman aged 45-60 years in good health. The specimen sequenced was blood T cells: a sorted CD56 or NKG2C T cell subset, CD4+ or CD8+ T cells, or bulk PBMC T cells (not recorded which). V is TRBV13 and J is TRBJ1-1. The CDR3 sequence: CASSLVVTNTEAFF.